This entry lists 21 T cell receptor beta chains sequenced from one sample in a study of blood T cell repertoires in COVID-19. TCRdb's copy holds only in-frame clones and misses some; the assay was immunoSEQ multiplex PCR. The table lists about 160,000 clones, around 85% of them singletons. Material: peripheral blood. The origin of the receptors is a man older than 75 with COVID-19, enrolled during active disease.

The chain couples TRBV19 to TRBJ1-5; a possible D gene is TRBD1 (5 bases). The length of the CDR3 is 15 residues. Germline-derived CDR1 and CDR2 are LNHDA and SQIVND (reference sequence). The V end lost 7 bases, the J end lost 2 bases, and 15 bases lay between the germline ends. In DNA, the CDR3 is TGTGCCAGTATCCCCCCAGGGTCCCGCAATCAGCCCCAGCATTTT. This translates into CASIPPGSRNQPQHF. Complete variable domain (other parts from reference TRBV19 and TRBJ1-5): DGGITQSPKYLFRKEGQNVTLSCEQNLNHDAMYWYRQDPGQGLRLIYYSQIVNDFQKGDIAEGYSVSREKKESFPLTVTSAQKNPTAFYLCASIPPGSRNQPQHFGDGTRLSIL.

V gene TRBV9 combines with J gene TRBJ2-7, with a weak D call TRBD2 (5 bases). The V end lost 0 bases, the J end lost 2 bases, and 9 bases lay between the germline ends. The CDR3 contains 14 residues. In germline, CDR1 is SGDLS, CDR2 YYNGEE. The CDR3 protein is CASSVGEIAYEQYF. DNA for the CDR3: TGTGCCAGCAGCGTAGGGGAGATAGCCTACGAGCAGTACTTC.

The rearrangement uses TRBV5-1 and TRBJ2-2; D is possibly TRBD1 (5 bases). The V end lost 0 bases, the J end lost 5 bases, and 11 bases lay between the germline ends. The length of the CDR3 is 15 residues. The germline CDR1 and CDR2 sequences are SGHRS and YFSETQ. The DNA of the CDR3 is TGCGCCAGCAGCTTGGTACAGGCTCTGACCGGGGAGCTGTTTTTT. It specifies CASSLVQALTGELFF.

V and J are TRBV2 and TRBJ1-1; possible D gene TRBD1, 6 bases. This CDR3 contains 13 residues. Trimming cost V 6 bases and J 1 base, with 9 bases left between them. Germline CDR1 reads SNHLY; CDR2 reads FYNNEI. CDR3 in amino acids: CASSGQRNTEAFF. Here the CDR3 DNA reads TGTGCCAGCAGCGGACAGAGGAACACTGAAGCTTTCTTT.

In DNA form, the CDR3 reads TGTGCCAGCAGCCAACTTCGGGGGGGCAGGGGTATCGATGGCTACACCTTC. Translating gives CASSQLRGGRGIDGYTF. This chain uses TRBV3-1 (or the pseudogene TRBV3-2) with TRBJ1-2, with TRBD1 as a possible D gene (6 bases). Trimming took off 2 bases at V and 6 bases at J, with 22 bases between the two ends. The germline CDR1 and CDR2 sequences are LGHDT and YNNKEL (reference sequence). CDR3 size: 17 residues.

V gene TRBV6-1 combines with J gene TRBJ2-2; TRBD1 agrees at 8 bases. From germline, CDR1 is MNHNS and CDR2 SASEGT. V was clipped by 2 bases and J by 3 bases; unmatched bases: 2. The CDR3 covers 15 residues. CDR3 in amino acids: CASSENRGYTGELFF. The DNA for the CDR3 is TGTGCCAGCAGTGAAAACAGGGGGTACACCGGGGAGCTGTTTTTT.

The chain carries TRBV25-1 and TRBJ2-7, with 8 positions matching TRBD2. V dropped 4 bases and J dropped 5; count of bases not matched to a gene: 4. The CDR3 runs 13 residues. Germline assignment: CDR1 MGHDK and CDR2 SYGVNS. CDR3 in amino acids: CASSGTGGNEQYF. CDR3 DNA sequence: TGTGCCAGCAGTGGAACGGGGGGGAACGAGCAGTACTTC.

The rearrangement uses TRBV9 and TRBJ1-2, with D hard to call. The CDR3 is made up of 14 amino acids. In germline, CDR1 is SGDLS, CDR2 YYNGEE. V was shortened by 4 bases and J by 8 bases, with 18 bases between the two germline ends. The CDR3 region has the DNA TGTGCCAGCAGCCCCCAGATCACACGGCGGGGCTACACCTTC. Translating it yields CASSPQITRRGYTF.

This chain uses TRBV4-2 with TRBJ1-6; D unclear. CDR1 is LGHNA, CDR2 YNFKEQ, per germline. Trimming shortened V by 6 bases and J by 7 bases, and 10 bases separated the two germline ends. The CDR3 is 13 residues long. The CDR3 reads CASSGPLNSPLHF. The CDR3 nucleotides read TGTGCCAGCAGTGGGCCGTTAAATTCACCCCTCCACTTT.

This clone was observed a handful of times. In DNA, the CDR3 is TGTGCCAGCAGAATGACAGGCGAGTCCTACAATGAGCAGTTCTTC. Its protein is CASRMTGESYNEQFF. The chain uses TRBV6-5 and TRBJ2-1; TRBD1 is a possible D gene (6 bases). Trimming stripped 6 bases from V and 1 base from J, with 13 bases between. CDR3 size: 15 residues. Germline lookup yields CDR1 MNHEY and CDR2 SVGAGI.

The rearrangement joins TRBV28 to TRBJ1-4; 9 bases align to TRBD1. Trimming at V came to 5 bases and at J to 4 bases, leaving 8 bases not matched to a gene. CDR1 is MDHEN, CDR2 SYDVKM, per germline. This CDR3 has 16 amino acids. This chain's CDR3 is CASSPGTGIINEKLFF. The CDR3, as DNA: TGTGCCAGCAGTCCCGGGACAGGGATCATTAATGAAAAACTGTTTTTT.

The chain recombines TRBV10-3 with TRBJ2-5; no reliable D call. Deletions cut 7 bases from V and 5 bases from J, with 8 bases between. Germline-derived CDR1 and CDR2 are ENHRY and SYGVKD. The CDR3 loop spans 11 amino acids. The DNA of the CDR3 is TGTGCCATCATGGCCCAGGAGACCCAGTACTTC. Its translation: CAIMAQETQYF.

The V and J genes are TRBV21-1 and TRBJ1-3. TRBV21-1 is a pseudogene segment. The CDR3 sequence is 18 residues long. This CDR3 is CASSNPGPGDFGGNTIYF. DNA for the CDR3: TGTGCCAGCAGCAACCCGGGTCCTGGAGATTTTGGCGGAAACACCATATATTTT.

The chain has TRBV7-2 and TRBJ2-2, with TRBD2 as a possible D gene (5 bases). The germline CDR1 and CDR2 sequences are SGHTA and FQGNSA. There are 12 residues in the CDR3. Trimming took 5 bases from V and 10 from J, leaving 11 bases between them. The CDR3 here is CASSPDREELFF. The CDR3 region has the DNA TGTGCCAGCAGCCCAGACCGGGAGGAGCTGTTTTTT.

There are a few counts of this clone. This rearrangement joins TRBV28 to TRBJ2-3; 9 bases match TRBD2. The CDR3 length is 13 residues. In germline, CDR1 is MDHEN, CDR2 SYDVKM. With V trimmed by 11 bases and J by 5 bases, 8 bases remained unmatched. Written as DNA, the CDR3 is TGTGCCGGCGGGGGGGGGCGCTTAGATACGCAGTATTTT. Its protein is CAGGGGRLDTQYF.

The rearrangement uses TRBV11-2 and TRBJ2-3; tentative D call: TRBD2 (7 bases). With 5 bases removed from V and 7 bases from J, the gap between germline ends came to 25 bases. This CDR3 has 17 amino acids. Per the germline V gene, CDR1 is SGHAT and CDR2 is FQNNGV. CDR3 protein: CASSPRYRGGLMNTQYF. In DNA form, the CDR3 reads TGTGCCAGCAGCCCCCGGTATAGGGGGGGGTTGATGAATACGCAGTATTTT. Full variable domain (outside the CDR3, taken from reference TRBV11-2 and TRBJ2-3): EAGVAQSPRYKIIEKRQSVAFWCNPISGHATLYWYQQILGQGPKLLIQFQNNGVVDDSQLPKDRFSAERLKGVDSTLKIQPAKLEDSAVYLCASSPRYRGGLMNTQYFGPGTRLTVL.

The chain employs TRBV4-3 and TRBJ2-4; perhaps TRBD1 as D (5 bases). V was trimmed by 0 bases and J by 13 bases, leaving 13 bases between them. The length of the CDR3 is 13 residues. The V gene's germline CDR1 is LGHNA and CDR2 YSLEER. The DNA of the CDR3 is TGCGCCAGCAGCCAAGAAGGGGTCTACCCCCAGTACTTC. Protein product: CASSQEGVYPQYF.

This clone was counted once. V and J are TRBV7-2 and TRBJ2-3; 7 nucleotides match TRBD1. CDR3 length: 14 amino acids. Germline trimming cut 3 bases from V and 2 bases from J; bases unmatched to any gene: 2. Germline V CDR1 and CDR2: SGHTA, FQGNSA. The chain's CDR3 is CASSFGQDTDTQYF. CDR3 nucleotides: TGTGCCAGCAGCTTCGGACAGGACACAGATACGCAGTATTTT. Combining the CDR3 with reference TRBV7-2 and TRBJ2-3 gives the whole variable domain GAGVSQSPSNKVTEKGKDVELRCDPISGHTALYWYRQSLGQGLEFLIYFQGNSAPDKSGLPSDRFSAERTGGSVSTLTIQRTQQEDSAVYLCASSFGQDTDTQYFGPGTRLTVL.

V usage is TRBV6-2 or TRBV6-3 and J usage is TRBJ2-1, with 9 bases lining up with TRBD2. Trimming cost V 4 bases and J 0 bases; bases outside gene matches: 10. The V gene's germline CDR1 is MNHEY and CDR2 SVGEGT. The CDR3 sequence is 18 residues long. Here the CDR3 reads CASSSFWRGGSSYNEQFF. The DNA for the CDR3 is TGTGCCAGCAGTTCTTTTTGGCGGGGGGGAAGCTCCTACAATGAGCAGTTCTTC.

This chain links TRBV21-1 with TRBJ1-5. TRBV21-1 is a pseudogene. The CDR3 loop spans 17 amino acids. As DNA, the CDR3 is TGTGCCAGCAGCCCTCCTAGGCGGCAGCCCGAAAATCAGCCCCAGCATTTT. It is translated as CASSPPRRQPENQPQHF.

This clone has a single count. V usage is TRBV6-5 and J usage is TRBJ2-2; tentatively, D is TRBD1 (6 bases). The CDR3 is made up of 15 amino acids. CDR1 MNHEY and CDR2 SVGAGI come from the germline V gene. The V end lost 4 bases, the J end lost 0 bases, and 9 bases lay between the germline ends. As DNA, the CDR3 is TGTGCCAGCAGTTCCGGGACAACGAACACCGGGGAGCTGTTTTTT. Amino acid sequence: CASSSGTTNTGELFF.